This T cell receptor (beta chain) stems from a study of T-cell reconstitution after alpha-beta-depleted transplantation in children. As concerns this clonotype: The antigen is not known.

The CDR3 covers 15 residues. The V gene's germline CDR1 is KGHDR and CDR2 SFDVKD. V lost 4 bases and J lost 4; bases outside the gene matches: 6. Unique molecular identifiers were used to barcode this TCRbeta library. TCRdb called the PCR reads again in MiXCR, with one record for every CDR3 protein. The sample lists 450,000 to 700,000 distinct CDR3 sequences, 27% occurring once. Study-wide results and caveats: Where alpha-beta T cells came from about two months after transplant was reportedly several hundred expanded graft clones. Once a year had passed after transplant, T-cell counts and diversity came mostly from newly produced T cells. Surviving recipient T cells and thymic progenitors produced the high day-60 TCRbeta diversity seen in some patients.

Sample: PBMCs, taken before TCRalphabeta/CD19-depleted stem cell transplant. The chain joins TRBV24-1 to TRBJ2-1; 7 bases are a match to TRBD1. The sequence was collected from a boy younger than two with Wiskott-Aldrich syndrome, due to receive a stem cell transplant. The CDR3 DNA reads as TGTGCCACCAGTGAAGGGGGCCCCCAGTACAATGAGCAGTTCTTC. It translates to CATSEGGPQYNEQFF.